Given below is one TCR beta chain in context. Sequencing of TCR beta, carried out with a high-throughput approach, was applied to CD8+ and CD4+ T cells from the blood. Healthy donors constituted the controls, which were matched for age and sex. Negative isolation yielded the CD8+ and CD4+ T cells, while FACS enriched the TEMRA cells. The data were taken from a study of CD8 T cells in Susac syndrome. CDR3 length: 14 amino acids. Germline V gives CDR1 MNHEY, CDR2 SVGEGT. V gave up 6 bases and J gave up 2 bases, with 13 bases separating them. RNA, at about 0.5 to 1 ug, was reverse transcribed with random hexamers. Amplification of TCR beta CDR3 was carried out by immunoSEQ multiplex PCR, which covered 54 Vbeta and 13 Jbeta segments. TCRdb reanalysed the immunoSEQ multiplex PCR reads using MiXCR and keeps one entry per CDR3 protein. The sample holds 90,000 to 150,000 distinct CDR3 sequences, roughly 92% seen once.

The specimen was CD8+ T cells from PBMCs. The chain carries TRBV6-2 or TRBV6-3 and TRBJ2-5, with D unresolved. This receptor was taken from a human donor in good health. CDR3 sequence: CASSLDGRQETQYF. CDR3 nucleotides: TGTGCCAGCAGCCTCGACGGCAGACAAGAGACCCAGTACTTC.